The clone carrying this T cell receptor (beta chain) was counted between two and nine times. The germline CDR1 and CDR2 sequences are MNHNY and SVGAGI (reference sequence). Trimming at V came to 5 bases and at J to 6 bases, leaving 15 bases not matched to a gene. CDR3 size: 16 residues. These data originate in a study of blood T cell repertoires in COVID-19. Original analysis: Estimates of nucleated cell counts were drawn from the amplification of reference gene primers. Clones were read by immunoSEQ multiplex PCR, and TCRdb kept only the in-frame ones, dropping some. That table supplies the V and J calls and clone size; D and trimming were determined from the DNA. In the table there are around 160,000 clones, 82% of which are singletons.

The sequenced sample was peripheral blood. The receptor was derived from a human donor with acute or convalescent COVID-19. The donor label of this sample is uncertain. The V call is TRBV6-6, the J call TRBJ1-2, with 7 bases aligning to TRBD1. In DNA form, the CDR3 reads TGTGCCAGCAGTCCACCTGTACGACAGGGTCTTAATGGCTACACCTTC. As protein: CASSPPVRQGLNGYTF.